This T cell receptor beta chain was identified in a study of blood T cells in healthy people across ages. This clonotype has only a few counts. Its cognate antigen is unknown. V gave up 3 bases and J gave up 0 bases, with 12 bases separating them. The CDR3 is 15 residues long. Germline V gene data show CDR1 as DFQATT and CDR2 as SNEGSKA (reference sequence). Then a second PCR, running roughly 7 to 11 cycles, was carried out with a sample-barcoded 5' primer and a J-beta primer mix. TCRdb recomputed calls from the 5' RACE reads with MiXCR, one row per CDR3 protein. The repertoire has 1.5 million to 1.8 million distinct CDR3 sequences, 35% to 45% of them found once; the top ten carry 4%. Broader study findings: Significant beta diversity loss was already apparent by age approximately 38, declining roughly linearly.

This rearrangement joins TRBV20-1 to TRBJ2-4; D might be TRBD1 (6 bases). The sequencing input was blood. This clonotype was obtained from a woman aged 18-30 years in good health. CDR3 amino acids: CSARTGVLAKNIQYF. The CDR3, as DNA: TGCAGTGCTAGGACAGGAGTACTAGCCAAAAACATTCAGTACTTC.